This TCR beta chain is from a study of cytomegalovirus exposure and HLA in healthy donors. Broader study findings: Across donors, most TCRs were seen rarely, yet some public ones were widespread.

Concerning this clone: What it binds is unknown.

Primers included in the PCR were 60 Vbeta and 13 Jbeta primers. Some clones are missing from TCRdb's copy, which holds only in-frame ones; the method was immunoSEQ multiplex PCR. The sample has tens of thousands of clones. The CDR3 is made up of 15 amino acids. Germline-derived CDR1 and CDR2 are MGHDK and SYGVNS. The V gene lost 2 bases and the J gene lost 7 bases, with 17 bases spanning the gap. The sequenced sample consisted of PBMCs. The sequence was obtained from a man aged 40-49 years in good health and CMV-seronegative. The J gene is TRBJ1-2, the V gene TRBV25-1; maybe TRBD1 (6 bases). CDR3 sequence: CASSEVILGAGGYTF. Written as DNA, the CDR3 is TGTGCCAGCAGTGAAGTAATTTTGGGGGCCGGTGGCTACACCTTC.